This T cell receptor beta chain is from a study of Graves' ophthalmopathy and Graves' hyperthyroidism. Clinical symptoms and serum thyroxine were used for diagnosis; TRAb, thyroid ultrasound and orbital computed tomography were also relied on. The PBMCs originated from more than 8 ml of fresh peripheral blood. As to this clonotype: Its antigen is currently unknown.

Findings and limits, study-wide: Between ophthalmopathy and stable hyperthyroidism, a 13-signature model drew a separation with roughly 88% sensitivity and just under 83% specificity.

Trimming took off 4 bases at V and 5 bases at J, with 14 bases between the two ends. The CDR3 covers 14 residues. Amplified TCR beta CDR3 regions were obtained using RNA transcripts as template. RT-PCR with HTBI primers came first, then second-round multiplex PCR. MiXCR, applied by TCRdb to the multiplex PCR reads, yields one record per CDR3 protein. Here the sample spans over 500,000 distinct CDR3 sequences, about 20% being singletons. The clonotype was recovered from a woman in her late teens or twenties with stable Graves' hyperthyroidism. Some clones in this sample may be carry-over from other donors' samples. The gene calls are TRBV12-3 or TRBV12-4 and TRBJ2-5; D might be TRBD1 (6 bases). The source material was peripheral blood. CDR3 nucleotides: TGTGCCAGCAGTTACAGCAGGGGTTACGAGACCCAGTACTTC. The encoded protein is CASSYSRGYETQYF.